These 23 T cell receptor beta chains came from one sample sequenced in a study of blood T cell repertoires in COVID-19. Here immunoSEQ multiplex PCR was the method, and the copy in TCRdb shows in-frame clones only, minus some. The table has about 170,000 clones, 90% to 95% seen once; the top ten hold around 0.5%. Sequencing input: peripheral blood. The receptors here all came from a man in his forties or fifties with acute or convalescent COVID-19.

The rearrangement uses TRBV6-2 or TRBV6-3 and TRBJ2-3, with TRBD2 matching 10 bases. The CDR3 runs 16 residues. Germline CDR1 and CDR2: MNHEY and SVGEGT. J gave up 3 bases and V 5 bases, and 8 bases lay outside the gene matches. This CDR3 reads CASSPPQAGGTDTQYF. The CDR3 DNA is TGTGCCAGCAGTCCCCCTCAAGCGGGGGGGACAGATACGCAGTATTTT.

The gene calls are TRBV12-3 or TRBV12-4 and TRBJ1-2; TRBD1 might be the D (5 bases). This CDR3 is built from 13 residues. Deletions cut 2 bases from V and 2 bases from J, with 6 bases between. CDR3 bases: TGTGCCAGCAGTTTATCAGGGAACTATGGCTACACCTTC. This codes for CASSLSGNYGYTF.

V is TRBV28 and J is TRBJ2-7; D might be TRBD1 (5 bases). This CDR3 comprises 13 residues. Germline CDR1 reads MDHEN; CDR2 reads SYDVKM. Trimming removed 3 bases at V and 6 bases at J, with 12 bases between. The CDR3 sequence is CASSFLGVREQYF. For the CDR3, the DNA is TGTGCCAGCAGTTTTCTAGGGGTCCGCGAGCAGTACTTC.

This sequence joins TRBV28 and TRBJ1-1; 7 nucleotides agree with TRBD1. The germline V gene encodes CDR1 MDHEN and CDR2 SYDVKM. Germline trimming cut 5 bases from V and 10 bases from J; bases unmatched to any gene: 10. CDR3 length equals 13 residues. The DNA of the CDR3 is TGTGCCAGCAGTCAGGGGGATGGTATGGCAGCTTTCTTT. It specifies CASSQGDGMAAFF.

The chain recombines TRBV28 with TRBJ1-4; D not certain. Germline V lookup: CDR1 MDHEN, CDR2 SYDVKM. V gave up 3 bases and J gave up 10 bases, with 12 bases separating them. This CDR3 is built from 13 residues. In DNA, the CDR3 is TGTGCCAGCAGTTTCCGACGGGGTGGAAAACTGTTTTTT. Its translation: CASSFRRGGKLFF.

The chain employs TRBV4-1 and TRBJ2-1, with a possible D match to TRBD2 (5 bases). The germline V and J ends were trimmed by 3 bases and 8 bases, with 20 bases remaining between them. The CDR3 is 16 residues long. Germline V CDR1 and CDR2: MGHRA, YSYEKL. The CDR3 DNA is TGCGCCAGCAGCCACCCACCGGGATTAGCAGCCCATGAGCAGTTCTTC. It translates to CASSHPPGLAAHEQFF.

The chain is built from TRBV18 and TRBJ2-5; D uncertain. The V gene lost 2 bases and the J gene lost 5 bases, with 3 bases spanning the gap. The CDR3 extends over 11 amino acids. Germline V gives CDR1 KGHSH, CDR2 LQKENI. The CDR3 loop reads CASSPEETQYF. The CDR3 nucleotides read TGTGCCAGCTCACCAGAGGAGACCCAGTACTTC.

The gene calls are TRBV2 and TRBJ2-3, with 8 bases identical to TRBD2. Germline V CDR1 and CDR2: SNHLY, FYNNEI. The junction had 11 bases not matched to a gene; V was cut back by 6 bases and J by 9 bases. The CDR3 totals 14 residues. CDR3 sequence (DNA): TGTGCCAGCAGCGAGGGGCGGGAGGAGGGCACGCAGTATTTT. Translated, it gives CASSEGREEGTQYF.

The CDR3 reads CASWKQGARTDTQYF. The CDR3 nucleotides are TGTGCCAGCTGGAAACAGGGGGCGAGGACAGATACGCAGTATTTT. V usage is TRBV27 and J usage is TRBJ2-3, with 9 bases fitting TRBD1. The CDR3 has 15 amino acids. V trimming: 8 bases; J trimming: 3 bases; junction bases outside the gene matches: 9. The germline CDR1 and CDR2 sequences are MNHEY and SMNVEV (reference sequence).

The genes are TRBV5-1 and TRBJ2-3; 12 bases line up with TRBD2. This CDR3 spans 18 amino acids. Germline V gives CDR1 SGHRS, CDR2 YFSETQ. J lost 4 bases, V lost 1 base, and 10 bases had no gene match. The CDR3 coding sequence is TGCGCCAGCAGCTTGATGACCACTAGCGGGGGGAACTCAGATACGCAGTATTTT. It encodes CASSLMTTSGGNSDTQYF.

J is TRBJ2-1 and V is TRBV18; TRBD2 matches at 9 bases. This CDR3 spans 17 amino acids. Germline V gene sequence: CDR1 KGHSH, CDR2 LQKENI. Trimming removed 3 bases from V and 4 bases from J; junction bases left unmatched: 10. The CDR3 region is CASSPRLGTSQYNEQFF. In DNA, the CDR3 is TGTGCCAGCTCACCCAGACTTGGGACTAGCCAGTACAATGAGCAGTTCTTC.

The chain is built from TRBV30 and TRBJ2-2; D uncertain. This CDR3 comprises 13 residues. V lost 2 bases and J lost 6, with 10 bases in between. Germline loops: CDR1 GTSNPN, CDR2 SVGIG (reference sequence). CDR3 sequence reads: CAWSQLRSGELFF. The CDR3 DNA reads TGTGCCTGGAGTCAACTAAGGTCCGGGGAGCTGTTTTTT.

The V and J genes are TRBV6-4 and TRBJ1-2; no definite D call. The CDR3 consists of 14 residues. Trimming removed 3 bases at V and 3 bases at J, with 11 bases between. Germline-derived CDR1 and CDR2 are MRHNA and SNTAGT. The CDR3 sequence is CASSERQVDYGYTF. The CDR3 nucleotides are TGTGCCAGCAGTGAAAGGCAGGTCGACTATGGCTACACCTTC.

The chain links TRBV5-5 to TRBJ2-5; 7 nucleotides agree with TRBD2. In germline, CDR1 is SGHKS, CDR2 YYEKEE (reference sequence). V trimming: 2 bases; J trimming: 3 bases; junction bases outside the gene matches: 1. The CDR3 loop spans 13 amino acids. DNA of the CDR3: TGTGCCAGCAGCTTTGGGGGGGAAGAGACCCAGTACTTC. Its protein product is CASSFGGEETQYF.

The chain is built from TRBV28 and TRBJ2-5, with 9 bases lining up with TRBD2. Germline values: CDR1 MDHEN, CDR2 SYDVKM. CDR3 size: 14 residues. Trimming took 6 bases from V and 6 from J; bases not matched to a gene: 8. The CDR3 reads CASRSSGTGQTQYF. The CDR3 DNA reads TGTGCCAGCAGGTCTAGCGGGACCGGTCAGACCCAGTACTTC.

The chain combines TRBV15 with TRBJ2-3; perhaps TRBD1 as D (5 bases). V dropped 4 bases and J dropped 1 base, with 12 bases sitting between them. Germline V CDR1 and CDR2: LNHNV, YYDKDF (reference sequence). The CDR3 consists of 15 residues. The CDR3 protein is CATSTTGTGTDTQYF. The CDR3 bases are TGTGCCACCAGCACAACAGGTACGGGCACAGATACGCAGTATTTT.

The genes are TRBV10-3 and TRBJ1-5; 7 bases are a match to TRBD1. Germline V gene lookup returns CDR1 ENHRY and CDR2 SYGVKD. This CDR3 is built from 14 residues. Trimming at V came to 6 bases and at J to 7 bases, leaving 9 bases not matched to a gene. The CDR3 protein is CAISDRVRAQPQHF. The CDR3 region has the DNA TGTGCCATCAGCGACAGGGTCCGGGCGCAGCCCCAGCATTTT.

The chain uses TRBV6-5 and TRBJ2-3, with TRBD2 as a possible D gene (7 bases). V was trimmed by 6 bases and J by 1 base, leaving 14 bases between them. Germline V gives CDR1 MNHEY, CDR2 SVGAGI. The CDR3 covers 15 residues. The CDR3 nucleotides read TGTGCCAGCAGGGAGGGGGACTACCGCACAGATACGCAGTATTTT. Protein product: CASREGDYRTDTQYF.

The J gene is TRBJ2-7, the V gene TRBV20-1; a possible D gene is TRBD2 (6 bases). Germline CDR1 is DFQATT and CDR2 is SNEGSKA (reference sequence). The CDR3 has 11 amino acids. The V end lost 6 bases, the J end lost 7 bases, and 13 bases lay between the germline ends. DNA of the CDR3: TGCAGTGCCCGAGCCGCGGGAGAGCAGTACTTC. It specifies CSARAAGEQYF.

The rearrangement links TRBV4-3 to TRBJ2-5; 10 bases fit TRBD1. Per the germline V gene, CDR1 is LGHNA and CDR2 is YSLEER. CDR3 length: 17 residues. J was trimmed by 7 bases and V by 0 bases; bases with no gene match: 11. CDR3 in amino acids: CASSQEAPGQGMGTQYF. The DNA for the CDR3 is TGCGCCAGCAGCCAAGAAGCACCGGGACAGGGGATGGGGACCCAGTACTTC.

The chain employs TRBV20-1 and TRBJ2-1; D not certain. Germline V gene data show CDR1 as DFQATT and CDR2 as SNEGSKA (reference sequence). V was trimmed by 4 bases and J by 9 bases, leaving 10 bases between them. The CDR3 covers 11 residues. This CDR3 reads CSAKINGEQFF. In DNA form, the CDR3 reads TGCAGTGCTAAGATTAACGGTGAGCAGTTCTTC.

The chain joins TRBV10-3 to TRBJ2-7; 8 bases fit TRBD2. CDR3 length: 14 residues. Germline-derived CDR1 and CDR2 are ENHRY and SYGVKD. V was pared by 0 bases and J by 5 bases, with 3 bases of the junction left unmatched. The CDR3 nucleotides read TGTGCCATCAGTGAGTCGGAGCGGGAGAACGAGCAGTACTTC. Residues: CAISESERENEQYF.

This rearrangement joins TRBV28 to TRBJ1-1; 9 nucleotides match TRBD1. This CDR3 contains 14 residues. The V gene's germline CDR1 is MDHEN and CDR2 SYDVKM. Trimming cost V 7 bases and J 2 bases; bases outside gene matches: 5. Here the CDR3 reads CASKGQGINTEAFF. The CDR3, as DNA: TGTGCCAGCAAAGGACAGGGGATTAACACTGAAGCTTTCTTT.